This entry describes one T cell receptor beta chain. Data came from immunoSEQ multiplex PCR; TCRdb stores just in-frame clones and leaves some out. The sample carries fewer than 150,000 clones, 92% recorded once. The sample originates from a study of T cell responses to AZD1222 COVID-19 vaccine. Germline loops: CDR1 SGHVS, CDR2 FQNEAQ. The length of the CDR3 is 15 residues. Trimming took off 3 bases at V and 2 bases at J, with 10 bases between the two ends. The sequence was collected from an adult who received the AZD1222 COVID-19 vaccine. The chain is built from TRBV7-8 and TRBJ2-2; no reliable D call. Source: peripheral blood, taken 28 days after the second AZD1222 dose. DNA for the CDR3: TGTGCCAGCAGCTTGGGCGGTACCAACACCGGGGAGCTGTTTTTT. It translates to CASSLGGTNTGELFF.